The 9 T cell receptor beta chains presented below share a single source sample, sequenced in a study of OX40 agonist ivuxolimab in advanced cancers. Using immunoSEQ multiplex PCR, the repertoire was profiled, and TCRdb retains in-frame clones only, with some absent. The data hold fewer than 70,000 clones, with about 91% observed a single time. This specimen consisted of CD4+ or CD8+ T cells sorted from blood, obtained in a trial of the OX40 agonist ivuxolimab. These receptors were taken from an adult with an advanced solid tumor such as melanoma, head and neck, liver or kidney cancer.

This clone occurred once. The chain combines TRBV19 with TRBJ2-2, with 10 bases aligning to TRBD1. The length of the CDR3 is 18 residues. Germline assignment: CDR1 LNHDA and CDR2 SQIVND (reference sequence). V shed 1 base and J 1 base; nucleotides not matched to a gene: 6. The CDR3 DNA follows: TGTGCCAGTAGTATAGCAGGGACAGGGGTCATGAACACCGGGGAGCTGTTTTTT. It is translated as CASSIAGTGVMNTGELFF.

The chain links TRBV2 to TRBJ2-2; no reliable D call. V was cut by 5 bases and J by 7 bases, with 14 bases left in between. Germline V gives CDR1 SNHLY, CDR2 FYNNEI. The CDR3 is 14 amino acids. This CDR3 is CASSNTAEGGELFF. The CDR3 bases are TGTGCCAGCAGTAATACGGCGGAAGGCGGGGAGCTGTTTTTT.

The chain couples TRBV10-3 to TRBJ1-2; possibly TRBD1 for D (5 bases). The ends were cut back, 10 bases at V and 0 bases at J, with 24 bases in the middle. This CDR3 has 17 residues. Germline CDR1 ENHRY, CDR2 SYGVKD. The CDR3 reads CATQTGTSNGANYGYTF. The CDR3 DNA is TGTGCCACTCAAACCGGGACTTCCAATGGAGCTAACTATGGCTACACCTTC.

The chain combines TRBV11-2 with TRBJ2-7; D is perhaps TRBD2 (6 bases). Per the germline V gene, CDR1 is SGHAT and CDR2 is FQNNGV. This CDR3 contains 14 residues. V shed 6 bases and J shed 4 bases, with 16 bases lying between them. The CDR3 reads CASRPGVSGYEQYV. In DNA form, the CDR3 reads TGTGCCAGCAGACCCGGTGTTAGCGGATACGAGCAGTACGTC.

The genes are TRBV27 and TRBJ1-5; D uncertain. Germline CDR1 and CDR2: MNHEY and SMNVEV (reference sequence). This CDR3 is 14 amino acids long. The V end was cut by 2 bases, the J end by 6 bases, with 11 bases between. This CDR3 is CASSLQGYGQPQHF. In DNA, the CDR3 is TGTGCCAGCAGTTTACAAGGGTACGGTCAGCCCCAGCATTTT.

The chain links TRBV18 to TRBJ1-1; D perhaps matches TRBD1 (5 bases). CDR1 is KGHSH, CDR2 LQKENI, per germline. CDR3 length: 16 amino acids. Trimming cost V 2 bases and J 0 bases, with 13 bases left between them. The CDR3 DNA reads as TGTGCCAGCTCACCAGAGAGGCGACAGATGAACACTGAAGCTTTCTTT. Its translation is CASSPERRQMNTEAFF.

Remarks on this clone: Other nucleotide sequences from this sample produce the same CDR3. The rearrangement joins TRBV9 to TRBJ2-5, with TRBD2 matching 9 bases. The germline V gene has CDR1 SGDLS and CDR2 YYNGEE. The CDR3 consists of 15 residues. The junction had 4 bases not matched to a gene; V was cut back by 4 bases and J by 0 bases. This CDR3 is CASSLSGGHQETQYF. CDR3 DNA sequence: TGTGCCAGCAGCCTTAGCGGGGGCCACCAAGAGACCCAGTACTTC. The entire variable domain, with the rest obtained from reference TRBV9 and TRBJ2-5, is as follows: DSGVTQTPKHLITATGQRVTLRCSPRSGDLSVYWYQQSLDQGLQFLIQYYNGEERAKGNILERFSAQQFPDLHSELNLSSLELGDSALYFCASSLSGGHQETQYFGPGTRLLVL.

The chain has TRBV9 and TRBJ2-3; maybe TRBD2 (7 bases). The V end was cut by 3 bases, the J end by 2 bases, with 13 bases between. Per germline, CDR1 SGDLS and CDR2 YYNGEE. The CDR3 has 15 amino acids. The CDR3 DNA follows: TGTGCCAGCAGCGCATGGGGGGGCTCCACAGATACGCAGTATTTT. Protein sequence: CASSAWGGSTDTQYF. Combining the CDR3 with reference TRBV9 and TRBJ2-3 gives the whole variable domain DSGVTQTPKHLITATGQRVTLRCSPRSGDLSVYWYQQSLDQGLQFLIQYYNGEERAKGNILERFSAQQFPDLHSELNLSSLELGDSALYFCASSAWGGSTDTQYFGPGTRLTVL.

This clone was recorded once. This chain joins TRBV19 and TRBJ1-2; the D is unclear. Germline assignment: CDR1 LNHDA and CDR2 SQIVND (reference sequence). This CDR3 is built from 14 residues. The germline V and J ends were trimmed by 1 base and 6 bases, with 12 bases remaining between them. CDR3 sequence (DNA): TGTGCCAGTAGTATAGCTGAGGGCGGCAATGGCTACACCTTC. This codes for CASSIAEGGNGYTF.